These 27 T cell receptor beta chains originate from one sample sequenced in a study of T cells in Graves' hyperthyroidism and ophthalmopathy. The source material, RNA transcripts, was used to amplify TCR beta CDR3 regions. The HTBI primer set served for first-round RT-PCR of the TCR CDR3. TCRdb passed the multiplex PCR reads through MiXCR, listing each CDR3 protein once. In the table there are around 600,000 distinct CDR3 sequences, approximately 42% of which are singletons. The sequencing sample was made of peripheral blood or thyroid tissue (not recorded which). These receptors were collected from an adult man with Graves' disease, either hyperthyroidism or ophthalmopathy (not recorded which).

In the case of this clonotype: Mismatch with germline at one junction end may stem from a read error. The rearrangement joins TRBV4-1 to TRBJ1-1; D not certain. Germline CDR1 MGHRA, CDR2 YSYEKL. This CDR3 spans 14 amino acids. CDR3 DNA: TGTGCCAGCAGTTCTAAGATAATGAACACTGAAGCTTTCTTT. The encoded protein is CASSSKIMNTEAFF.

The gene calls are TRBV7-9 and TRBJ1-3; the D gene is possibly TRBD1 (5 bases). V lost 1 base and J 0 bases, leaving 13 bases between the germline ends. CDR1 and CDR2 (germline): SEHNR, FQNEAQ (reference sequence). CDR3 length: 17 amino acids. The CDR3 DNA is TGTGCCAGCAGCTTAGATACAGGACCAAGCTCTGGAAACACCATATATTTT. Its translation: CASSLDTGPSSGNTIYF.

This clonotype was picked up many times. The CDR3 nucleotides read TGTGCCAGCAGTGTTCGGGCAGCAGAAGAGACCCAGTACTTC. This translates into CASSVRAAEETQYF. V and J are TRBV2 and TRBJ2-5; D uncertain. The CDR3 runs 14 residues. Trimming left V 4 bases short and J 3 bases short, with 12 bases between. Germline CDR1 and CDR2: SNHLY and FYNNEI.

The rearrangement links TRBV7-9 to TRBJ1-1, with 10 bases aligning to TRBD1. The V gene's germline CDR1 is SEHNR and CDR2 FQNEAQ (reference sequence). V lost 5 bases and J lost 4; bases outside the gene matches: 13. CDR3 length: 17 residues. The CDR3 protein is CASSPPGQGKGGTEAFF. The CDR3 DNA is TGTGCCAGCAGCCCTCCGGGACAGGGGAAAGGTGGCACTGAAGCTTTCTTT.

The chain combines TRBV7-3 with TRBJ1-2, with TRBD1 as a possible D gene (5 bases). The CDR3 consists of 13 residues. With 5 bases removed from V and 1 base from J, the gap between germline ends came to 8 bases. Germline V lookup: CDR1 SGHTA, CDR2 FQGTGA. In DNA, the CDR3 is TGTGCCAGCAGCCGGGACCTTAACTATGGCTACACCTTC. Residues: CASSRDLNYGYTF.

This clonotype appeared a few times. This chain joins TRBV11-2 and TRBJ2-7; no firm D call. Germline CDR1 reads SGHAT; CDR2 reads FQNNGV. This CDR3 has 11 amino acids. V lost 7 bases and J 4 bases, leaving 8 bases between the germline ends. The CDR3 DNA sequence: TGTGCCAGCATGTATTCTTACGAGCAGTACTTC. It specifies CASMYSYEQYF.

The rearrangement links TRBV7-9 to TRBJ2-5; D not certain. The CDR3 has 13 amino acids. The germline V gene encodes CDR1 SEHNR and CDR2 FQNEAQ (reference sequence). V was clipped by 6 bases and J by 5 bases, with 13 bases between them. The CDR3 loop is CASSETLRETQYF. The CDR3 DNA reads TGTGCCAGCAGTGAGACTTTAAGGGAGACCCAGTACTTC.

This clonotype was detected a few times. The chain recombines TRBV7-3 with TRBJ1-6, with D hard to call. V was clipped by 5 bases and J by 6 bases, with 8 bases between them. The CDR3 loop spans 13 amino acids. Germline V CDR1 and CDR2: SGHTA, FQGTGA. The CDR3 is CASSRSINSPLHF. CDR3 in DNA: TGTGCCAGCAGCCGATCTATTAATTCACCCCTCCACTTT.

This clonotype was seen at least ten times. The V and J genes are TRBV7-2 and TRBJ1-2, with TRBD1 as a possible D gene (5 bases). Trimming removed 0 bases from V and 6 bases from J, with 8 bases in between. Germline CDR1 reads SGHTA; CDR2 reads FQGNSA. This CDR3 has 13 amino acids. CDR3: CASSLASGDGYTF. Written as DNA, the CDR3 is TGTGCCAGCAGCTTAGCTTCGGGGGATGGCTACACCTTC.

On this clonotype itself: No conserved phenylalanine or tryptophan ends this CDR3, so it is likely a read error. Because the CDR3's place on the DNA is in doubt, the DNA is left out and the CDR3 is given as listed by TCRdb. The chain uses TRBV2 and TRBJ1-3. The germline gives CDR1 SNHLY, CDR2 FYNNEI. The CDR3 is 9 residues long, ends included. CDR3 sequence: CASSEPTYT.

The CDR3 region has the DNA TGTGCCAGCAGCCCAACAATGGAGACTAGCGGGGACGAGACCCAGTACTTC. Amino acid sequence: CASSPTMETSGDETQYF. The chain recombines TRBV7-8 with TRBJ2-7; 11 nucleotides line up with TRBD2. The J call may be wrong; the DNA end is better matched by TRBJ2-5. This CDR3 region has 17 residues. Germline V gene data show CDR1 as SGHVS and CDR2 as FQNEAQ.

Points on this clonotype: A much more abundant neighbour one base away suggests this may be a read error. V and J are TRBV10-3 and TRBJ1-1; D not certain. Trimming stripped 5 bases from V and 2 bases from J, with 9 bases between. CDR3 size: 13 residues. The germline CDR1 and CDR2 sequences are ENHRY and SYGVKD. The CDR3 bases are TGTGCCATCAGTATCGGGGTAAACACTGAAGCTTTCTTT. It translates to CAISIGVNTEAFF.

The chain recombines TRBV7-2 with TRBJ1-1; D is undetermined. CDR3 length: 20 residues. V was clipped by 4 bases and J by 2 bases, with 29 bases between them. The germline CDR1 and CDR2 sequences are SGHTA and FQGNSA. The CDR3 DNA reads TGTGCCAGCAGCTCGCGGACCTTTCGCCGACTAAGCGGTGCAAACACTGAAGCTTTCTTT. Translated: CASSSRTFRRLSGANTEAFF.

The chain joins TRBV5-5 to TRBJ1-2, with a tentative D call TRBD1 (6 bases). Germline CDR1 reads SGHKS; CDR2 reads YYEKEE (reference sequence). The CDR3 is made up of 14 amino acids. Trimming pared 4 bases from V and 4 bases from J, leaving 14 bases between. CDR3 sequence (DNA): TGTGCCAGCAGCCGGCAGGACAGTGGCTATGGCTACACCTTC. Translated: CASSRQDSGYGYTF. Complete variable domain (other parts from reference TRBV5-5 and TRBJ1-2): DAGVTQSPTHLIKTRGQQVTLRCSPISGHKSVSWYQQVLGQGPQFIFQYYEKEERGRGNFPDRFSARQFPNYSSELNVNALLLGDSALYLCASSRQDSGYGYTFGSGTRLTVV.

Only a few counts were recorded for this clonotype. The junction differs from germline at one of its ends, possibly a read error. This chain joins TRBV7-2 and TRBJ2-5; 7 bases map to TRBD1. The CDR3 is 16 residues long. Germline CDR1 reads SGHTA; CDR2 reads FQGNSA. The DNA for the CDR3 is TGTGCCAGCGGGATTCTGGGGACAGAGCCCCAAGAGGCCCAGTACTTC. Its translation is CASGILGTEPQEAQYF.

A note on this clonotype: The conserved phenylalanine or tryptophan is not found at the CDR3 terminus, so this likely reflects a read error. The chain couples TRBV29-1 to TRBJ2-5; D remains unclear. The CDR3 covers 11 residues. The germline V and J ends were trimmed by 8 bases and 4 bases, with 11 bases remaining between them. The germline V gene encodes CDR1 SQVTM and CDR2 ANQGSEA. The DNA for the CDR3 is TGCAGCCCTTTGATCGGAGAGACCCAGTACCTC. This sequence encodes CSPLIGETQYL.

This clonotype was picked up many times. This rearrangement joins TRBV7-9 to TRBJ1-1; possible D gene TRBD1, 6 bases. Trimming stripped 1 base from V and 5 bases from J, with 11 bases between. Looked up from germline, CDR1 is SEHNR and CDR2 is FQNEAQ (reference sequence). The CDR3 is 14 residues long. The CDR3 DNA sequence: TGTGCCAGCAGCTTAGGTTCAGGGGTTACTGAAGCTTTCTTT. Its protein is CASSLGSGVTEAFF.

As for this clonotype: This clone may be a read error of a much larger clone one base away. This sequence joins TRBV29-1 and TRBJ1-1; D uncertain. The CDR3 contains 13 residues. CDR1 is SQVTM, CDR2 ANQGSEA, per germline. The germline V and J ends were trimmed by 1 base and 6 bases, with 12 bases remaining between them. CDR3 bases: TGCAGCGTTGAAGTCAAGGGAGGCCCTGAAGCTTTCTTT. Protein: CSVEVKGGPEAFF.

This clonotype turned up a few times. The chain uses TRBV5-1 and TRBJ2-7, with 8 bases aligning to TRBD1. The length of the CDR3 is 15 residues. Germline CDR1 is SGHRS and CDR2 is YFSETQ. The trim removed 2 bases at V and 3 bases at J, leaving 7 bases unmatched. Here the CDR3 reads CASSFMGQENYEQYF. Here the CDR3 DNA reads TGCGCCAGCAGCTTTATGGGACAGGAAAACTACGAGCAGTACTTC.

The count of this clonotype is one. A much larger clone sits a single nucleotide away, making a read error possible. The V call is TRBV12-3 or TRBV12-4, the J call TRBJ1-3, with TRBD1 matching 10 bases. V gave up 5 bases and J gave up 4 bases; unmatched junction bases: 5. CDR3 size: 15 residues. The CDR3 sequence: CASSVGQGNGNTIYF. The CDR3 nucleotides read TGTGCCAGCAGTGTGGGACAGGGGAACGGAAACACCATATATTTT.

This clonotype was counted only a few times. The chain joins TRBV19 to TRBJ1-5, with TRBD1 identical over 7 bases. Germline V CDR1 and CDR2: LNHDA, SQIVND (reference sequence). V shed 3 bases and J 1 base; nucleotides not matched to a gene: 6. CDR3 length: 16 amino acids. This CDR3 is CASSMRGGGSNQPQHF. The CDR3 coding sequence is TGTGCCAGTAGTATGAGGGGAGGGGGCAGCAATCAGCCCCAGCATTTT. Complete variable domain (other parts from reference TRBV19 and TRBJ1-5): DGGITQSPKYLFRKEGQNVTLSCEQNLNHDAMYWYRQDPGQGLRLIYYSQIVNDFQKGDIAEGYSVSREKKESFPLTVTSAQKNPTAFYLCASSMRGGGSNQPQHFGDGTRLSIL.

The J gene is TRBJ1-2, the V gene TRBV12-3 or TRBV12-4; 7 bases match TRBD1. V was pared by 5 bases and J by 6 bases, with 15 bases of the junction left unmatched. The CDR3 consists of 16 residues. CDR3 nucleotide sequence: TGTGCCAGCAGTCGACCCACGACAGGGAGGGTGCATGGCTACACCTTC. Translated, it gives CASSRPTTGRVHGYTF.

This clonotype has just a few counts. The CDR3 bases are TGTGCCAGCAGCTTAGATTTGAGGGGATCAGCTTTCTTT. It codes for CASSLDLRGSAFF. This chain uses TRBV7-2 with TRBJ1-1; maybe TRBD1 (5 bases). Germline CDR1 reads SGHTA; CDR2 reads FQGNSA. The V end was cut by 1 base, the J end by 10 bases, with 13 bases between. There are 13 residues in the CDR3.

This clonotype has more than one count but fewer than ten. The J gene is TRBJ1-2, the V gene TRBV9; D gene ambiguous. Trimming took off 0 bases at V and 3 bases at J, with 12 bases between the two ends. Germline assignment: CDR1 SGDLS and CDR2 YYNGEE. CDR3 length: 15 amino acids. The CDR3 coding sequence is TGTGCCAGCAGCGTAGATGGAGGCATGGACTATGGCTACACCTTC. It yields the protein CASSVDGGMDYGYTF.

This clonotype appeared a few times. This chain links TRBV2 with TRBJ2-7, with 8 bases aligning to TRBD1. The CDR3 is 15 amino acids. Trimming removed 6 bases from V and 2 bases from J; junction bases left unmatched: 9. Germline V lookup: CDR1 SNHLY, CDR2 FYNNEI. The CDR3 reads CASSQGQGAPYEQYF. CDR3 nucleotide sequence: TGTGCCAGCAGCCAAGGCCAGGGGGCCCCCTACGAGCAGTACTTC.

This clonotype was picked up one time. V is TRBV9 and J is TRBJ1-4; a weak D match, TRBD1 (5 bases). Per the germline V gene, CDR1 is SGDLS and CDR2 is YYNGEE. This CDR3 region has 13 residues. The V and J ends lost 2 bases and 7 bases respectively, with 9 bases between them. The CDR3 here is CASSVRDGEKLFF. DNA for the CDR3: TGTGCCAGCAGCGTCAGGGATGGTGAAAAACTGTTTTTT.

The chain joins TRBV7-2 to TRBJ1-5; 7 bases are a match to TRBD1. Looked up from germline, CDR1 is SGHTA and CDR2 is FQGNSA. The CDR3 covers 14 residues. V gave up 4 bases and J gave up 10 bases; unmatched junction bases: 10. The CDR3 is CASSSDRADSPQHF. CDR3 in DNA: TGTGCCAGCAGCTCCGACAGGGCTGATTCACCCCAGCATTTT.